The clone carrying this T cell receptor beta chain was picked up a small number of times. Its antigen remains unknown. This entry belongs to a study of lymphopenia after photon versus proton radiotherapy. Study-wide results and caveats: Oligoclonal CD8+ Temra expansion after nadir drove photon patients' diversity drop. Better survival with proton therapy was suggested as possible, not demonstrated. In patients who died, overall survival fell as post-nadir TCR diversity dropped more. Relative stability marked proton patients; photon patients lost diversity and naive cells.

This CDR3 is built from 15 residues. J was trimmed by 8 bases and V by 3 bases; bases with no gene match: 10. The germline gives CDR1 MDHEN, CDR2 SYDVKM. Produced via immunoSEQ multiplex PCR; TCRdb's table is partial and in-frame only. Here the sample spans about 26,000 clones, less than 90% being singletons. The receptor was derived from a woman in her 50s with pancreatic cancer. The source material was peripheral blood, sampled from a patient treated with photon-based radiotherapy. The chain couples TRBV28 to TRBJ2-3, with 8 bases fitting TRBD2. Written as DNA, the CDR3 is TGTGCCAGCAGTTTCACTAGCGGCCTGGGAGTTACGCAGTATTTT. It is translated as CASSFTSGLGVTQYF.